These 15 T cell receptor beta chains originate from one sample sequenced in a study of response to subunit inactivated influenza vaccine. TCRdb re-called the RT-PCR reads through MiXCR, storing one row per CDR3 protein. This table has approximately 500,000 distinct CDR3 sequences, roughly 13% appearing once. The sample in question was PBMCs from blood, obtained roughly 47 days after vaccination. These receptors came from a man aged 45-60 years who received an inactivated influenza vaccine.

In this sample, this clonotype turned up a few times. This chain uses TRBV28 with TRBJ1-2, with 9 positions matching TRBD1. The CDR3 is 13 amino acids. CDR1 is MDHEN and CDR2 is SYDVKM in the germline V gene. The junction had 13 bases not matched to a gene; V was cut back by 6 bases and J by 14 bases. Here the CDR3 reads CASRDPGQGSITF. In DNA form, the CDR3 reads TGTGCCAGCAGGGACCCGGGACAGGGAAGCATAACCTTC.

This clonotype has just a few counts. This chain uses TRBV3-1 with TRBJ2-1; no firm D call. Trimming took off 3 bases at V and 9 bases at J, with 9 bases between the two ends. The CDR3 is 12 residues long. The V gene's germline CDR1 is LGHDT and CDR2 YNNKEL (reference sequence). The CDR3 DNA is TGTGCCAGCAGCCACGGGTCGCCTGAGCAGTTCTTC. This sequence encodes CASSHGSPEQFF.

This clonotype has a count of ten or more. The rearrangement links TRBV11-2 to TRBJ2-7, with a possible D match to TRBD1 (5 bases). The germline CDR1 and CDR2 sequences are SGHAT and FQNNGV. The ends were cut back, 0 bases at V and 3 bases at J, with 6 bases in the middle. The CDR3 spans 13 residues. The CDR3 sequence: CASSLDDSYEQYF. In DNA form, the CDR3 reads TGTGCCAGCAGCTTAGATGACAGCTACGAGCAGTACTTC.

This clonotype was seen ten or more times. V gene TRBV12-3 or TRBV12-4 combines with J gene TRBJ1-6, with D uncertain. V gave up 1 base and J gave up 0 bases, with 4 bases separating them. There are 15 residues in the CDR3. CDR3 nucleotide sequence: TGTGCCAGCAGTTTAGGGGGCTCCTATAATTCACCCCTCCACTTT. Its translation is CASSLGGSYNSPLHF.

V and J are TRBV6-2 or TRBV6-3 and TRBJ2-5; a weak D match, TRBD1 (5 bases). The CDR3 spans 16 residues. V lost 2 bases and J 2 bases, leaving 15 bases between the germline ends. Germline values: CDR1 MNHEY, CDR2 SVGEGT. CDR3 region: CASSYAAGHHQETQYF. CDR3 DNA: TGTGCCAGCAGTTACGCTGCAGGACATCATCAAGAGACCCAGTACTTC.

This chain links TRBV12-3 or TRBV12-4 with TRBJ2-5, with a weak D call TRBD1 (5 bases). The CDR3 is 13 residues long. Trimming left V 6 bases short and J 5 bases short, with 13 bases between. CDR3 nucleotides: TGTGCCAGCAGGGGGCCGGTCCCGGAGACCCAGTACTTC. Translation gives CASRGPVPETQYF.

The chain uses TRBV20-1 and TRBJ2-3, with TRBD2 matching over 9 bases. J gave up 3 bases and V 2 bases, and 9 bases lay outside the gene matches. This CDR3 comprises 16 residues. The germline gives CDR1 DFQATT, CDR2 SNEGSKA (reference sequence). CDR3 loop: CSARSPWREGTDTQYF. CDR3 bases: TGCAGTGCTAGATCACCATGGCGGGAGGGAACAGATACGCAGTATTTT.

In this sample, this clonotype turned up many times. The rearrangement joins TRBV12-3 or TRBV12-4 to TRBJ1-2; D gene ambiguous. The length of the CDR3 is 12 residues. The V and J ends lost 5 bases and 3 bases respectively, with 7 bases between them. The CDR3, as DNA: TGTGCCAGCAGTGCGGACCACTATGGCTACACCTTC. Residues: CASSADHYGYTF.

This clonotype has just a few counts. V and J are TRBV11-2 and TRBJ2-2; D remains unclear. Looked up from germline, CDR1 is SGHAT and CDR2 is FQNNGV. This CDR3 spans 10 amino acids. V was clipped by 11 bases and J by 5 bases, with 6 bases between them. The CDR3 bases are TGTGCCGTCGGGACCGGGGAGCTGTTTTTT. Translated: CAVGTGELFF. Filled out from reference TRBV11-2 and TRBJ2-2, the complete variable domain reads EAGVAQSPRYKIIEKRQSVAFWCNPISGHATLYWYQQILGQGPKLLIQFQNNGVVDDSQLPKDRFSAERLKGVDSTLKIQPAKLEDSAVYLCAVGTGELFFGEGSRLTVL.

The chain uses TRBV11-2 and TRBJ2-3; 9 bases line up with TRBD2. CDR1 and CDR2 (germline): SGHAT, FQNNGV. This CDR3 spans 18 amino acids. Unmatched junction bases numbered 16, after V lost 5 bases and J lost 4 bases. Here the CDR3 DNA reads TGTGCCAGCAGCACAGACACCGAAACTAGCGGGCGCCCAGATACGCAGTATTTT. Amino acid sequence: CASSTDTETSGRPDTQYF.

The V gene is TRBV4-1, the J gene TRBJ2-3, with D possibly being TRBD2 (6 bases). Trimming cost V 4 bases and J 3 bases, with 14 bases left between them. The CDR3 covers 15 residues. Germline V gene sequence: CDR1 MGHRA, CDR2 YSYEKL. The CDR3 coding sequence is TGCGCCAGCAGCCGAAGCGGGTCGACTACAGATACGCAGTATTTT. It translates to CASSRSGSTTDTQYF.

With respect to this clonotype: One base away lies a much larger clone, so this may be a sequencing read error. The CDR3 bases are TGTGCCAGCAGCTTGGAGTACTACGAGCAGTACTTC. Its translation: CASSLEYYEQYF. The V call is TRBV11-2, the J call TRBJ2-7, with no clear D. The length of the CDR3 is 12 residues. In germline, CDR1 is SGHAT, CDR2 FQNNGV. V lost 3 bases and J 3 bases, leaving 6 bases between the germline ends.

V usage is TRBV5-1 and J usage is TRBJ2-1; 10 nucleotides align to TRBD2. Germline CDR1 and CDR2: SGHRS and YFSETQ. V was pared by 1 base and J by 6 bases, with 16 bases of the junction left unmatched. The CDR3 is 19 residues long. CDR3 protein: CASSLMASGGGLGGNEQFF. DNA of the CDR3: TGCGCCAGCAGCTTGATGGCTAGCGGGGGAGGTCTAGGGGGCAATGAGCAGTTCTTC.

The V gene is TRBV5-1, the J gene TRBJ1-4, with TRBD1 identical over 7 bases. Germline V gene sequence: CDR1 SGHRS, CDR2 YFSETQ. The CDR3 is 14 residues long. V shed 3 bases, J shed 5 bases, and the junction held 4 bases outside the gene matches. The CDR3: CASSSGQTNEKLFF. For the CDR3, the DNA is TGCGCCAGCAGCTCGGGACAGACAAATGAAAAACTGTTTTTT.

This clonotype occurred many times. The genes are TRBV20-1 and TRBJ2-4, with D perhaps TRBD1 (5 bases). Trimming left V 5 bases short and J 4 bases short, with 15 bases between. The CDR3 runs to 14 residues. Germline V gives CDR1 DFQATT, CDR2 SNEGSKA (reference sequence). CDR3 in DNA: TGCAGTGCTCCCCCCGAAGGGGTAAAAAACATTCAGTACTTC. This translates into CSAPPEGVKNIQYF.